What follows is one T cell receptor (beta chain) and its context. Clones were read by immunoSEQ multiplex PCR, and TCRdb kept only the in-frame ones, dropping some. The repertoire holds more than 250,000 clones, with 86% as singletons. The entry originates in a study of blood T cell repertoires in COVID-19. V trimming: 6 bases; J trimming: 5 bases; junction bases outside the gene matches: 10. CDR3 length equals 15 residues. Looked up from germline, CDR1 is MNHEY and CDR2 is SMNVEV (reference sequence). The sample taken for sequencing was peripheral blood. The chain has TRBV27 and TRBJ1-2, with 9 positions matching TRBD1. This clonotype originated in a woman aged 50 to 65 with acute or convalescent COVID-19. The CDR3 loop reads CASSPYGDRVYGYTF. In DNA, the CDR3 is TGTGCCAGCAGCCCATACGGGGACAGGGTATATGGCTACACCTTC.